This TCR beta chain was identified in a study of CD8 T cells in ankylosing spondylitis. Study-wide points: What seemed typical of ankylosing spondylitis blood was a TCR beta motif built from eight highly homologous variants. From matched ankylosing spondylitis synovial fluid, disease-linked clones were reportedly recovered at significantly enriched levels.

This clonotype was picked up many times. Its antigen remains unidentified. TCRdb used MiXCR to reprocess the 5' RACE reads, holding one entry per CDR3 protein. The sample carries 150,000 or so distinct CDR3 sequences, about 32% recorded once. V dropped 3 bases and J dropped 6; count of bases not matched to a gene: 8. Germline CDR1 and CDR2: DFQATT and SNEGSKA (reference sequence). There are 14 residues in the CDR3. The chain is built from TRBV20-1 and TRBJ2-7, with 10 bases aligning to TRBD2. Sequencing was carried out using synovial fluid, either unsorted or a sorted T cell fraction (not recorded which). This sequence was found in a male donor with ankylosing spondylitis. This CDR3 reads CSARKTSGSSEQYF. The CDR3, as DNA: TGCAGTGCTAGGAAGACTAGCGGGTCGAGCGAGCAGTACTTC.